This T cell receptor (beta chain) was retrieved from a study of blood T cell repertoires in COVID-19. About the study: COVID-19 samples collected from the United States, Italy and Spain covered acute and convalescent phases. In each case, the material was cDNA or gDNA derived from T cells, B-cell-depleted T cells, or PBMCs.

The CDR3 contains 18 residues. In germline, CDR1 is LNHNV, CDR2 YYDKDF (reference sequence). V gave up 4 bases and J gave up 4 bases; unmatched junction bases: 14. The method was immunoSEQ multiplex PCR; TCRdb's version includes in-frame clones alone and lacks a portion of them. In the table there are about 340,000 clones, 91% of which are singletons. V usage is TRBV15 and J usage is TRBJ2-1, with 9 bases fitting TRBD2. The origin of this receptor is a woman younger than 35 who had recovered from COVID-19. Source material: peripheral blood. In DNA, the CDR3 is TGTGCCACCAGCACCCGATTTTTAGCGGGAGACGTTTACAATGAGCAGTTCTTC. Translating gives CATSTRFLAGDVYNEQFF.